This T cell receptor (beta chain) was captured by sequencing in a study of CD4+ T cells in melanoma. The study's findings and limits: CD8+ T cell, macrophage and B cell function reportedly correlated with neoantigen-specific CD4+ T cells. In melanoma, neoantigen-specific CD4+ T cells reportedly differed in differentiation state.

Comment on this clone: Its antigen is as yet unknown.

The CDR3 loop spans 16 amino acids. Per the germline V gene, CDR1 is MNHEY and CDR2 is SMNVEV (reference sequence). Trimming cost V 8 bases and J 2 bases, with 18 bases left between them. Generated by immunoSEQ multiplex PCR, the TCRdb table keeps only in-frame clones and is missing some. The sample includes about 120,000 clones, 92% of them seen just once. The chain has TRBV27 and TRBJ2-2; D unclear. The receptor was derived from a human donor with melanoma. The sample consisted of peripheral blood. Here the CDR3 DNA reads TGTGCCAGCGCTGGAGCCGCTGGGGTAAACACCGGGGAGCTGTTTTTT. It encodes CASAGAAGVNTGELFF.